Below, 20 T cell receptor beta chains from the same sample are listed, as sequenced in a study of cytotoxic CD8 clonotypes in ibrutinib-treated CLL. Sequencing used immunoSEQ multiplex PCR; TCRdb keeps in-frame clones, though not all of them. The sample includes tens of thousands of clones, nearly 55% seen only once; the top ten take under 30%. Sequencing used PBMCs, obtained at disease progression, from a patient treated with ibrutinib. These receptors all stem from a human donor with chronic lymphocytic leukemia.

V usage is TRBV2 and J usage is TRBJ1-5; D is undetermined. The CDR3 has 13 residues. Germline V CDR1 and CDR2: SNHLY, FYNNEI. Between the trimmed V and J ends, which lost 8 bases and 2 bases, there was a span of 10 bases. The CDR3 DNA sequence: TGTGCCAGCCTCCTCGGAGGCAATCAGCCCCAGCATTTT. Translated: CASLLGGNQPQHF.

The CDR3 here is CATHPPWTDTYEQYF. DNA of the CDR3: TGCGCCACCCACCCTCCCTGGACAGATACCTACGAGCAGTACTTC. The chain has TRBV5-1 and TRBJ2-7, with D possibly matching TRBD1 (6 bases). Trimming stripped 9 bases from V and 2 bases from J, with 21 bases between. The CDR3 consists of 15 residues. Per the germline V gene, CDR1 is SGHRS and CDR2 is YFSETQ. The full variable domain, its missing parts supplied by reference TRBV5-1 and TRBJ2-7, is KAGVTQTPRYLIKTRGQQVTLSCSPISGHRSVSWYQQTPGQGLQFLFEYFSETQRNKGNFPGRFSGRQFSNSRSEMNVSTLELGDSALYLCATHPPWTDTYEQYFGPGTRLTVT.

Here the CDR3 reads CASSLGGTGGQISGTQYF. Here the CDR3 DNA reads TGCGCCAGCAGCCTCGGGGGGACGGGAGGACAAATCTCGGGTACGCAGTATTTT. The chain has TRBV5-1 and TRBJ2-3; 7 bases match TRBD2. The CDR3 runs 18 residues. The trim removed 4 bases at V and 8 bases at J, leaving 22 bases unmatched. In germline, CDR1 is SGHRS, CDR2 YFSETQ.

The chain uses TRBV30 and TRBJ1-5; TRBD1 might be the D (6 bases). CDR1 GTSNPN and CDR2 SVGIG come from the germline V gene (reference sequence). Trimming removed 4 bases from V and 6 bases from J, with 13 bases in between. The CDR3 sequence is 13 residues long. The CDR3 DNA is TGTGCCTGGAATAGTATGGACAGTCAGCCCCAGCATTTT. Amino acid sequence: CAWNSMDSQPQHF.

This chain uses TRBV19 with TRBJ2-5; 9 nucleotides match TRBD2. CDR1 and CDR2 (germline): LNHDA, SQIVND (reference sequence). This CDR3 comprises 15 residues. Trimming removed 4 bases from V and 5 bases from J; junction bases left unmatched: 8. CDR3 nucleotides: TGTGCCAGTAGTACGTTAGCGGGGGCGAGGGAGACCCAGTACTTC. As protein: CASSTLAGARETQYF. The variable domain in full, with the rest retrieved from reference TRBV19 and TRBJ2-5, is DGGITQSPKYLFRKEGQNVTLSCEQNLNHDAMYWYRQDPGQGLRLIYYSQIVNDFQKGDIAEGYSVSREKKESFPLTVTSAQKNPTAFYLCASSTLAGARETQYFGPGTRLLVL.

In its sample, this clone was seen a few times. The CDR3 DNA reads as TGTGCCAGCAGCCAAGATGGTCACCCAGGGGAGACCCAGTACTTC. This encodes CASSQDGHPGETQYF. The chain joins TRBV14 to TRBJ2-5; the D gene is possibly TRBD1 (5 bases). The CDR3 runs to 15 residues. V lost 0 bases and J 5 bases, leaving 13 bases between the germline ends. CDR1 is SGHDN, CDR2 FVKESK, per germline.

A few counts support this clone. The chain is built from TRBV12-2 and TRBJ2-3; TRBD2 is the table's D call and was not checked against the DNA. TRBV12-2 is reported as a pseudogene. This CDR3 is built from 17 residues. In nucleotides, the CDR3 is TGTGCAAGTCGCACCCGCAATGCGGGAGTCGAAACAGATACGCAGTATTTT. Translation gives CASRTRNAGVETDTQYF.

This chain joins TRBV5-1 and TRBJ2-1; D assignment may be TRBD1 or TRBD2 (6 bases each). V shed 1 base and J shed 8 bases, with 25 bases lying between them. Germline V lookup: CDR1 SGHRS, CDR2 YFSETQ. The CDR3 is made up of 18 amino acids. CDR3 amino acids: CASSLPSWGALGSYEQFF. The CDR3 DNA sequence: TGCGCCAGCAGCTTGCCTTCCTGGGGGGCCTTGGGTTCATATGAGCAGTTCTTC.

This sequence joins TRBV7-2 and TRBJ1-1; no clear D gene. The length of the CDR3 is 15 residues. CDR1 and CDR2 from the germline V gene are SGHTA and FQGNSA. Trimming took 5 bases from V and 0 from J, leaving 13 bases between them. The chain's CDR3 is CASSHHRFMNTEAFF. The CDR3 DNA is TGTGCCAGCAGCCATCACCGGTTCATGAACACTGAAGCTTTCTTT.

V and J are TRBV4-1 and TRBJ1-1; tentative D call: TRBD1 (6 bases). With 4 bases removed from V and 4 bases from J, the gap between germline ends came to 16 bases. The CDR3 contains 15 residues. Germline-derived CDR1 and CDR2 are MGHRA and YSYEKL. The CDR3 bases are TGCGCCAGCAGCCCCCGTGGGGGGGCGAGCACTGAAGCTTTCTTT. Its protein is CASSPRGGASTEAFF.

The chain recombines TRBV5-4 with TRBJ2-7; 8 bases agree with TRBD2. There are 14 residues in the CDR3. V lost 4 bases, J lost 0 bases, and 3 bases stayed unmatched. Germline CDR1 is SGHNT and CDR2 is YYREEE (reference sequence). Here the CDR3 DNA reads TGTGCCAGCAGCCCCGGGGGGGCCTCCTACGAGCAGTACTTC. This codes for CASSPGGASYEQYF.

J is TRBJ2-7 and V is TRBV10-3; D perhaps matches TRBD1 (6 bases). CDR1 is ENHRY and CDR2 is SYGVKD in the germline V gene. Trimming took 5 bases from V and 10 from J, leaving 15 bases between them. The CDR3 extends over 12 amino acids. CDR3 nucleotide sequence: TGTGCCATCAGTTCACTCCGGGACAACCAGTACTTC. As protein: CAISSLRDNQYF.

V is TRBV6-5 and J is TRBJ1-6; D remains unclear. Germline V gene sequence: CDR1 MNHEY, CDR2 SVGAGI. Between the trimmed V and J ends, which lost 8 bases and 5 bases, there was a span of 13 bases. The CDR3 covers 14 residues. CDR3 amino acids: CASLGKQHNSPLHF. In DNA form, the CDR3 reads TGTGCCAGCCTCGGGAAACAGCATAATTCACCCCTCCACTTT.

In this sample, this clone turned up a few times. The J gene is TRBJ2-5, the V gene TRBV5-6, with D unclear. V gave up 2 bases and J gave up 3 bases, with 8 bases separating them. Per the germline V gene, CDR1 is SGHDT and CDR2 is YYEEEE. The CDR3 runs to 13 residues. As DNA, the CDR3 is TGTGCCAGCAGCTTCCTGCTTGAAGAGACCCAGTACTTC. This codes for CASSFLLEETQYF.

The chain combines TRBV7-3 with TRBJ2-1; D gene ambiguous. Trimming left V 6 bases short and J 8 bases short, with 11 bases between. The CDR3 sequence is 12 residues long. Germline CDR1 is SGHTA and CDR2 is FQGTGA. CDR3 residues: CASSDRADEQFF. The CDR3 nucleotides are TGTGCCAGCAGTGATAGGGCGGATGAGCAGTTCTTC.

This sequence joins TRBV6-5 and TRBJ2-7; the match to TRBD1 covers 7 bases. V lost 7 bases and J lost 1; bases outside the gene matches: 10. This CDR3 contains 15 residues. Germline V gene sequence: CDR1 MNHEY, CDR2 SVGAGI. The CDR3 DNA reads TGTGCCAGCACCGAATCGACAGGGAGTTCCTACGAGCAGTACTTC. This translates into CASTESTGSSYEQYF.

The table lists this clone with a few counts. The rearrangement uses TRBV7-2 and TRBJ2-7; the D is unclear. The germline gives CDR1 SGHTA, CDR2 FQGNSA. The V gene lost 3 bases and the J gene lost 6 bases, with 9 bases spanning the gap. The CDR3 covers 12 residues. This CDR3 is CASSFYGSEQYF. The CDR3, as DNA: TGTGCCAGCAGCTTCTATGGCAGCGAGCAGTACTTC. Based on the CDR3 plus reference TRBV7-2 and TRBJ2-7, the full variable domain is GAGVSQSPSNKVTEKGKDVELRCDPISGHTALYWYRQSLGQGLEFLIYFQGNSAPDKSGLPSDRFSAERTGGSVSTLTIQRTQQEDSAVYLCASSFYGSEQYFGPGTRLTVT.

This clone showed up just a few times. This chain uses TRBV6-5 with TRBJ2-5; D not certain. The CDR3 has 13 residues. CDR1 and CDR2 from the germline V gene are MNHEY and SVGAGI. The V end lost 2 bases, the J end lost 7 bases, and 11 bases lay between the germline ends. CDR3 residues: CASSYDQSGTQYF. CDR3 nucleotides: TGTGCCAGCAGTTACGACCAGTCAGGGACCCAGTACTTC.

The CDR3 loop reads CASSSGTGIQPQHF. The CDR3 DNA sequence: TGTGCCAGCAGCTCGGGGACAGGAATTCAGCCCCAGCATTTT. V is TRBV9 and J is TRBJ1-5, with 8 bases aligning to TRBD1. Germline-derived CDR1 and CDR2 are SGDLS and YYNGEE. CDR3 length: 14 amino acids. V lost 4 bases to trimming and J lost 6 bases; unmatched junction nucleotides: 6.

CDR3 amino acids: CASSLDGGMTTQYF. CDR3 DNA sequence: TGTGCCAGCAGCTTAGACGGGGGTATGACGACCCAGTACTTC. The genes are TRBV7-2 and TRBJ2-5, with TRBD2 as a possible D gene (6 bases). Trimming removed 1 base at V and 7 bases at J, with 13 bases between. CDR1 SGHTA and CDR2 FQGNSA come from the germline V gene. The CDR3 length is 14 residues.